This T cell receptor beta chain was recovered during a study of OX40 agonist ivuxolimab in advanced cancers. Study background: In this cohort, patients received ivuxolimab, an agonistic anti-OX40 (CD134) antibody. Ivuxolimab, which patients received intravenously every 2 weeks, was dosed at 0.01 to 10 mg/kg. Enrolled patients in dose escalation had cancers that were hepatocellular carcinoma, melanoma, renal cell or head and neck cancer.

A note on this clone: Its antigen is as yet unknown.

The CDR3 covers 14 residues. Trimming left V 3 bases short and J 2 bases short, with 10 bases between. Germline V lookup: CDR1 MDHEN, CDR2 SYDVKM. The study, taken as a whole, reports: At doses 0.1 to 3.0 mg/kg, CD4+ and CD8+ clones expanded.

Clones were sequenced by immunoSEQ multiplex PCR, and TCRdb holds only the in-frame ones, with some missing. The sample holds 90,000 to 100,000 clones, over 75% seen once. Here the sequenced sample was CD4+ or CD8+ T cells sorted from blood, taken in a trial of the OX40 agonist ivuxolimab. This TCR was recovered from an adult with an advanced solid tumor such as melanoma, head and neck, liver or kidney cancer. The V gene is TRBV28, the J gene TRBJ2-5; D might be TRBD1 (6 bases). In DNA, the CDR3 is TGTGCCAGCAGTTTGGGTCAGGGGCAAGAGACCCAGTACTTC. Translated, it gives CASSLGQGQETQYF.